This T cell receptor (beta chain) was recorded in a study of blood T cell repertoires in COVID-19. This clone was detected once. With 2 bases clipped from V and 7 bases from J, the junction kept 13 bases outside the gene matches. Germline CDR1 is SEHNR and CDR2 is FQNEAQ (reference sequence). The CDR3 is made up of 18 amino acids. This table comes from immunoSEQ multiplex PCR, and its TCRdb copy is limited to in-frame clones, with some not included. The sample includes about 300,000 clones, about 84% of them seen just once. What was sequenced was peripheral blood. This clonotype was sampled from a woman in her fifties or sixties with acute or convalescent COVID-19. The V and J genes are TRBV7-9 and TRBJ2-1; 11 positions match TRBD2. CDR3 sequence (DNA): TGTGCCAGCAGCTTAAAGGGTGGAACTAGCGGGAGAAATAATGAGCAGTTCTTC. Translating gives CASSLKGGTSGRNNEQFF.